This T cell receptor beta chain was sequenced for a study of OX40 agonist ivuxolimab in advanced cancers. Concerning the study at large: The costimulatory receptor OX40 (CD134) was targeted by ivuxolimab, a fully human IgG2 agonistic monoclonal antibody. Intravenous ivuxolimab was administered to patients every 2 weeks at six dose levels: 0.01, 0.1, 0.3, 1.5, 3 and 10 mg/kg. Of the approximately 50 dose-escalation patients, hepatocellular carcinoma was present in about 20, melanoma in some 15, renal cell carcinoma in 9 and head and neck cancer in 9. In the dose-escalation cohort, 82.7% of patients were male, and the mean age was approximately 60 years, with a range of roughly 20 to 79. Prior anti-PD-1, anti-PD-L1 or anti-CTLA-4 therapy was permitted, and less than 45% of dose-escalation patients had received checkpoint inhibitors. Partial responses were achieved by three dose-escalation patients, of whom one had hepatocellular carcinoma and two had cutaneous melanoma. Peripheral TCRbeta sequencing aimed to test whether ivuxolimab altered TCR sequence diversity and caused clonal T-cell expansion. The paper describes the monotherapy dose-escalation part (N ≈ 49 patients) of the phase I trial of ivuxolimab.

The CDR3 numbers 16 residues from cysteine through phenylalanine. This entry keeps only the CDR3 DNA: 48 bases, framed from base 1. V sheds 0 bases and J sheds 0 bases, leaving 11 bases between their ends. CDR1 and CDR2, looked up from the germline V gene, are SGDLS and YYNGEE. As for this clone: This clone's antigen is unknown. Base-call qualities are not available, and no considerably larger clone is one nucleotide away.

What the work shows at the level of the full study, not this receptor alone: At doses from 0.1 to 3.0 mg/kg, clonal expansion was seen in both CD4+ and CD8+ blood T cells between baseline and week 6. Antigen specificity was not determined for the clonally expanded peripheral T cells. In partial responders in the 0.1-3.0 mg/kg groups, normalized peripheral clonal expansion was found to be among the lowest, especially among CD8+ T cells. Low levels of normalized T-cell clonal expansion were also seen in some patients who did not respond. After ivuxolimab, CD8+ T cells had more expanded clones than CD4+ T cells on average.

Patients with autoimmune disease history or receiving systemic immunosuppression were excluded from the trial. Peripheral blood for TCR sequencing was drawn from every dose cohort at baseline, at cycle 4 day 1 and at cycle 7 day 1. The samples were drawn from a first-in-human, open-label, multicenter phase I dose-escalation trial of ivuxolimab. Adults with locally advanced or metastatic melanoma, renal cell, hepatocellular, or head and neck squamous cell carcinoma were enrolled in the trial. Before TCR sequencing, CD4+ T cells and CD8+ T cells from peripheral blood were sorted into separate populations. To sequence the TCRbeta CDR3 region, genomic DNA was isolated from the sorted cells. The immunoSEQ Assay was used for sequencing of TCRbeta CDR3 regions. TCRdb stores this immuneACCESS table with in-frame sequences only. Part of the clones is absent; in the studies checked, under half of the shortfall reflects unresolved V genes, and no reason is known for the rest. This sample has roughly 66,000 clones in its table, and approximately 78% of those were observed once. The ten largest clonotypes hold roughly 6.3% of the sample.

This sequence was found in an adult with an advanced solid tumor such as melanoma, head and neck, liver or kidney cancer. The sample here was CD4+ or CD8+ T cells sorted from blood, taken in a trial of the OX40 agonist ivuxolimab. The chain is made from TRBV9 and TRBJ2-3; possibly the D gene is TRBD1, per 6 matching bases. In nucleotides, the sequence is TGTGCCAGCAGCGTAGACCCTAGGGGGAGCACAGATACGCAGTATTTT. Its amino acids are CASSVDPRGSTDTQYF.